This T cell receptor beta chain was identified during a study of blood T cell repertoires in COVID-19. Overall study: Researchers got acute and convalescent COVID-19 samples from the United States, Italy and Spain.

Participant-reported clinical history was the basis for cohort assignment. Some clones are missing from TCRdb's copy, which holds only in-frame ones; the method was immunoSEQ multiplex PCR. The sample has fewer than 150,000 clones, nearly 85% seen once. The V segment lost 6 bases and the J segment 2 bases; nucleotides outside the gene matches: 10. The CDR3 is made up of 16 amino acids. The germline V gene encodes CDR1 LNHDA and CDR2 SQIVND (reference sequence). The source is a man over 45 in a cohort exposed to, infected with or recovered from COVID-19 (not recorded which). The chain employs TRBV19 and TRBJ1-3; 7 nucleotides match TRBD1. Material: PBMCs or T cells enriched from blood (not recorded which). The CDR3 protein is CASSRATGNTGNTIYF. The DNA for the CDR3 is TGTGCCAGTAGCCGGGCGACAGGGAACACTGGAAACACCATATATTTT. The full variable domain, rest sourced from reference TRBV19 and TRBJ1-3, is DGGITQSPKYLFRKEGQNVTLSCEQNLNHDAMYWYRQDPGQGLRLIYYSQIVNDFQKGDIAEGYSVSREKKESFPLTVTSAQKNPTAFYLCASSRATGNTGNTIYFGEGSWLTVV.